The rows below give T cell receptor beta chains drawn from one sample of a study of T cells after yellow fever vaccination. TCRdb itself ran the 5' RACE reads through MiXCR, one entry per CDR3 protein. There are some 350,000 distinct CDR3 sequences in the sample; approximately 3.9% occur only once, and roughly a quarter lies in the top ten. Source: PBMCs, taken 5 days after the yellow fever booster vaccination. These receptors were obtained from a man younger than 35 who received the YFV17D yellow fever vaccine. Each CDR3 is given with its conserved first and last residue. D genes are given only for firm matches. Some rows mark clone size as missing; the rest say once, few, many or name a class of expanded clone.

CDR3 DNA	CDR3 protein	clone size	V gene	D gene	J gene
TGTGCCAGCAGCTTGGTCGGGACAGATGAAAAACTGTTTTTT	CASSLVGTDEKLFF	.	TRBV5-4	TRBD1	TRBJ1-4
TGTGCCAGCAGCCTATGGCCCGGACCGGAGACCCAGTACTTC	CASSLWPGPETQYF	many	TRBV7-6	.	TRBJ2-5
TGTGCCAGCAGCGCCGGGAACCAACTCTATAATTCACCCCTCCACTTT	CASSAGNQLYNSPLHF	.	TRBV9	.	TRBJ1-6
TGCGCCAGCAGCTTACAGGGGGATGGAAACACCATATATTTT	CASSLQGDGNTIYF	many	TRBV5-1	TRBD1	TRBJ1-3
TGTGCCTGGAGTTCGCAGCCAACTAATGAAAAACTGTTTTTT	CAWSSQPTNEKLFF	.	TRBV30	.	TRBJ1-4
TGCAGCGCGGACAGTGCCTATGGCTACACCTTC	CSADSAYGYTF	few	TRBV29-1	.	TRBJ1-2
TGTGCCAGCAGCAGATACGGGACAGGGTATCAGCCCCAGCATTTT	CASSRYGTGYQPQHF	few	TRBV21-1	.	TRBJ1-5
TGTGCCAGCTCACCCCTCGGGACATCACAAGAGACCCAGTACTTC	CASSPLGTSQETQYF	few	TRBV18	.	TRBJ2-5
TGCGCCAGCAGGAGGGGGGGCCGTGAAGATACGCAGTATTTT	CASRRGGREDTQYF	many	TRBV5-1	.	TRBJ2-3
TGTGCCAGCAGTCCCCTGGGGTGGAGGAATCAGCCCCAGCATTTT	CASSPLGWRNQPQHF	few	TRBV7-2	.	TRBJ1-5
TGTGCCAGCAGTTATTCGGCTACCAGGGGTATCAACTATGGCTACACCTTC	CASSYSATRGINYGYTF	.	TRBV6-5	.	TRBJ1-2
TGTGCCACCGGTGGGGAGAGCACAGATACGCAGTATTTT	CATGGESTDTQYF	.	TRBV15	.	TRBJ2-3
TGCGCCAGCAGCCGGGACGGTACCTACACTGAAGCTTTCTTT	CASSRDGTYTEAFF	.	TRBV4-3	.	TRBJ1-1
TGTGCCAGCAGCACGGGACAGCGCAATCAGCCCCAGCATTTT	CASSTGQRNQPQHF	few	TRBV28	TRBD1	TRBJ1-5
TGTGCCAGCAGCCCGGGCCTCACTGAAGCTTTCTTT	CASSPGLTEAFF	few	TRBV6-5	.	TRBJ1-1
TGTGCCAGCAGTGCACGGCGGGACGCAGGATATAGAAATTATGGCTACACCTTC	CASSARRDAGYRNYGYTF	many	TRBV6-1	.	TRBJ1-2
TGTGCCAGCAGTGTTGGGGGACAGGGTGGAAACACCATATATTTT	CASSVGGQGGNTIYF	.	TRBV6-1	TRBD1	TRBJ1-3
TGTGCTAGCAGCCCCCCCGGCCGGGAAGGAACCGGGGAGCTGTTTTTT	CASSPPGREGTGELFF	many	TRBV7-7	.	TRBJ2-2
TGTGCCAGCAGCGCAGAAGGGACTAGCGGACTTACGCAGTATTTT	CASSAEGTSGLTQYF	many	TRBV9	TRBD2	TRBJ2-3
TGTGCCAGCAGCTTGGGGTATGCGGTAAAGGACACCGGGGAGCTGTTTTTT	CASSLGYAVKDTGELFF	.	TRBV5-6	.	TRBJ2-2
TGTGCCACCAGTGAGGGGACAGGAGATGGCTACACCTTC	CATSEGTGDGYTF	.	TRBV24-1	TRBD1	TRBJ1-2
TGTGCCACCTCGGACGCCACTGAAGCTTTCTTT	CATSDATEAFF	few	TRBV6-2/TRBV6-3	.	TRBJ1-1
TGTGCCAGCAGTTACGGGGAGACGAGCACTGAAGCTTTCTTT	CASSYGETSTEAFF	many	TRBV6-5	.	TRBJ1-1
TGCGCCAGCAGCTTGGCCGACAGGGGGCTCGATGAGCAGTTCTTC	CASSLADRGLDEQFF	.	TRBV5-1	TRBD1	TRBJ2-1
TGTGCCAGCAGTAGACTAGCGGGGTTGGACAATGAGCAGTTCTTC	CASSRLAGLDNEQFF	few	TRBV4-2	TRBD2	TRBJ2-1
TGTGCCAGCAGCGTCGGGACTAGTGGTGAGCAGTTCTTC	CASSVGTSGEQFF	few	TRBV9	TRBD2	TRBJ2-1
TGTGCCAGCACCGAGGTAGCTCCGGTCGAGACCCAGTACTTC	CASTEVAPVETQYF	.	TRBV6-2/TRBV6-3	.	TRBJ2-5
TGTGCCAGCAGCCTCCTAGTGCGGCCCGGCTACACCTTC	CASSLLVRPGYTF	many	TRBV12-3/TRBV12-4	.	TRBJ1-2
TGTGCCATCAGTGTCAGGGACAGCTACACAGATACGCAGTATTTT	CAISVRDSYTDTQYF	many	TRBV10-3	TRBD1	TRBJ2-3